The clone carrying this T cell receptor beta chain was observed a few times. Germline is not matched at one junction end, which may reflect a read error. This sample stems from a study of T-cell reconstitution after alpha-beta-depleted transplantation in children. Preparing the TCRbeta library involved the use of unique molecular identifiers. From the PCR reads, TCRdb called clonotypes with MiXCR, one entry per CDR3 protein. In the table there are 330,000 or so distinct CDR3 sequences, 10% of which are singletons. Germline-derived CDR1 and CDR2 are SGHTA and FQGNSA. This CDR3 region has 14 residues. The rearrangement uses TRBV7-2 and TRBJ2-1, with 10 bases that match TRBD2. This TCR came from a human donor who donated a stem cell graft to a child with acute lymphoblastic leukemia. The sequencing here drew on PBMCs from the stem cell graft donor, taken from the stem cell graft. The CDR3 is CASSLAGAHNEQFF. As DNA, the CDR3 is TGTGCCAGCAGCCTAGCGGGAGCCCACAATGAGCAGTTCTTC.